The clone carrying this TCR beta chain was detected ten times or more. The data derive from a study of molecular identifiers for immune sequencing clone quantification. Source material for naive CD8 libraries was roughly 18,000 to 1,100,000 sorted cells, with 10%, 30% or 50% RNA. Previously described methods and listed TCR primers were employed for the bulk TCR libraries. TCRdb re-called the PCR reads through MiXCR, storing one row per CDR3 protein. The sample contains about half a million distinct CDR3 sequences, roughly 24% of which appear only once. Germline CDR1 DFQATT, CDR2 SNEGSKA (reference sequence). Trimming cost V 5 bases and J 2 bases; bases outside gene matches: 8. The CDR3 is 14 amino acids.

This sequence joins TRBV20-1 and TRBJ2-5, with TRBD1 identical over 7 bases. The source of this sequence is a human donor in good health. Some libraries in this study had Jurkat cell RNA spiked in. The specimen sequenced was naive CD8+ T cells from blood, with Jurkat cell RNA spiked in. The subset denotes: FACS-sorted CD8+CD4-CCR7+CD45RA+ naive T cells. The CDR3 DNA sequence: TGCAGTGCTGGCCGGGACAGTTCTCAAGAGACCCAGTACTTC. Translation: CSAGRDSSQETQYF.